Below, one TCR beta chain is given with its context. The sample comes from a study of T-cell reconstitution after alpha-beta-depleted transplantation in children. As it was prepared, the TCRbeta library received unique molecular identifiers. Via MiXCR, TCRdb re-called the PCR reads, giving one row per CDR3 protein. This sample has some 530,000 distinct CDR3 sequences, with around an eighth found just once. With 5 bases clipped from V and 6 bases from J, the junction kept 14 bases outside the gene matches. The CDR3 has 16 amino acids. Germline V gives CDR1 KGHSH, CDR2 LQKENI. The TCR originated in a human donor who donated a stem cell graft to a child with combined immunodeficiency. This sample comprised PBMCs from the stem cell graft donor, obtained from the stem cell graft. The chain links TRBV18 to TRBJ2-7, with 9 bases lining up with TRBD1. For the CDR3, the DNA is TGTGCCAGCTCATCATACCGGGACAGGGAAATCGGCGAGCAGTACTTC. Translated: CASSSYRDREIGEQYF.